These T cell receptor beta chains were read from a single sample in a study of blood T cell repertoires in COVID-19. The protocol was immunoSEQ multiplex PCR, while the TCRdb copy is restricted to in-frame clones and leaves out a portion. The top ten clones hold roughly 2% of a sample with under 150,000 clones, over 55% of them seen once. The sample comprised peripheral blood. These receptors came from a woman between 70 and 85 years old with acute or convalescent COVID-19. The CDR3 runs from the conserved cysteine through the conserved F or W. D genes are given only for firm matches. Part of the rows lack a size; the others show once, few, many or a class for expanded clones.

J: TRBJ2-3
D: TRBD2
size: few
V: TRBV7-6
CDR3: CASSHTSGSLDTQYF
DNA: TGTGCCAGCAGCCACACTAGCGGGAGTCTAGATACGCAGTATTTT

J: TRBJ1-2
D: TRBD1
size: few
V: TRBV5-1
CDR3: CASSLRQGDGYTF
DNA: TGCGCCAGCAGCCTCCGACAGGGCGATGGCTACACCTTC

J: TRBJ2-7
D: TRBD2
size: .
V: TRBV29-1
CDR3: CSVGGGNHYDEQYF
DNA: TGCAGCGTTGGGGGGGGAAACCACTACGACGAGCAGTACTTC

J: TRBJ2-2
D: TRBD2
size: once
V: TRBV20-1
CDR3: CSASRLAGTGELFF
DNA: TGCAGTGCTAGTCGTCTAGCGGGCACCGGGGAGCTGTTTTTT

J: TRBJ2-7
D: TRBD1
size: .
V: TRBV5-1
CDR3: CASSPRTGGYEQYF
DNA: TGCGCCAGCAGCCCGAGGACAGGGGGGTACGAGCAGTACTTC

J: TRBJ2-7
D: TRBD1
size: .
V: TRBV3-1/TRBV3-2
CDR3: CASSQAGTGTYEQYF
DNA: TGTGCCAGCAGCCAGGCCGGGACAGGGACCTACGAGCAGTACTTC

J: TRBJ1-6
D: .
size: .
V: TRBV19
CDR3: CASSTGQGQSPLHF
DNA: TGTGCCAGTAGTACGGGGCAGGGGCAATCACCCCTCCACTTT

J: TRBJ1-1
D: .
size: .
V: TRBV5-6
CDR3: CASSFFLSAGLGNTEAFF
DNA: TGTGCCAGCAGCTTTTTCCTATCTGCGGGGTTGGGGAACACTGAAGCTTTCTTT

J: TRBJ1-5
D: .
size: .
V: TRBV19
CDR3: CASSPGLRQPQHF
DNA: TGTGCCAGTAGTCCGGGTTTACGCCAGCCCCAGCATTTT

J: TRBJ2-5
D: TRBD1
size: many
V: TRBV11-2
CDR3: CASRRGQGARETQYF
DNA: TGTGCCAGCAGAAGAGGACAGGGGGCGCGAGAGACCCAGTACTTC

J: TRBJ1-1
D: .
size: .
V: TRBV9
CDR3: CASSVAGTSNTEAFF
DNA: TGTGCCAGCAGCGTAGCCGGGACATCGAACACTGAAGCTTTCTTT

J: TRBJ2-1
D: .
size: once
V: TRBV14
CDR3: CASSLTGTFRDEQFF
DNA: TGTGCCAGCAGCCTAACCGGGACTTTTCGCGATGAGCAGTTCTTC

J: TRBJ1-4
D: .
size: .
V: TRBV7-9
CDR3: CASSFRGAATNEKLFF
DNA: TGTGCCAGCAGCTTCAGGGGCGCGGCAACTAATGAAAAACTGTTTTTT

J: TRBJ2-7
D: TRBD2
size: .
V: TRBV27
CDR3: CASSLGRVAGGMAYEQYF
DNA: TGTGCCAGCAGTTTAGGCCGGGTAGCGGGAGGGATGGCCTACGAGCAGTACTTC

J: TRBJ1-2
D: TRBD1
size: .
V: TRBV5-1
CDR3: CASSTGQDGYTF
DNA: TGCGCCAGCAGCACGGGACAGGATGGCTACACCTTC

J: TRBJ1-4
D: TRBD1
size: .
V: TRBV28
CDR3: CASSLGQGFEKLFF
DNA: TGTGCCAGCAGTTTGGGACAGGGTTTCGAAAAACTGTTTTTT

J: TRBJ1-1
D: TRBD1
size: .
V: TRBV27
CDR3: CASSSGQGNTEAFF
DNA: TGTGCCAGCAGTTCGGGACAGGGAAACACTGAAGCTTTCTTT

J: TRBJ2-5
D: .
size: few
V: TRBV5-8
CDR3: CASSLAGLRETQYF
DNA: TGTGCCAGCAGCTTGGCCGGACTGAGAGAGACCCAGTACTTC

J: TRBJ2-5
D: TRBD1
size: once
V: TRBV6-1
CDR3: CASSVSPQGAGRETQYF
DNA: TGTGCCAGCAGTGTTTCCCCACAGGGGGCGGGGAGAGAGACCCAGTACTTC

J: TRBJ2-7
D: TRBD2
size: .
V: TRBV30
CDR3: CAWSVRGREGEQYF
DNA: TGTGCCTGGAGTGTACGCGGCAGGGAGGGCGAGCAGTACTTC

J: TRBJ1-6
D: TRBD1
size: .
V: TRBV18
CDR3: CASSPATGTGSNSPLHF
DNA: TGTGCCAGCTCACCAGCTACCGGGACAGGGAGCAATTCACCCCTCCACTTT